These 17 T cell receptor beta chains were sequenced from one sample in a study of blood T cell repertoires in COVID-19. Method: immunoSEQ multiplex PCR; TCRdb's copy keeps in-frame clones and lacks some. The table records approximately 400,000 clones, more than 75% of them present only once. The sequencing sample was made of peripheral blood. Receptors were obtained from a human donor with acute or convalescent COVID-19. The donor label of this sample is uncertain.

This chain uses TRBV11-2 with TRBJ1-6; D call uncertain. The CDR3 covers 13 residues. Germline CDR1 is SGHAT and CDR2 is FQNNGV. Trimming removed 2 bases at V and 10 bases at J, with 9 bases between. Written as DNA, the CDR3 is TGTGCCAGCAGCTTAAACTATTACTCACCCCTCCACTTT. Protein sequence: CASSLNYYSPLHF.

The gene calls are TRBV6-1 and TRBJ2-5, with 7 bases that match TRBD1. Unmatched junction bases numbered 12, after V lost 1 base and J lost 4 bases. The CDR3 sequence is 17 residues long. Germline loops: CDR1 MNHNS, CDR2 SASEGT. The CDR3 loop is CASSEVPPTGRGETQYF. Here the CDR3 DNA reads TGTGCCAGCAGTGAAGTCCCCCCGACAGGGAGAGGAGAGACCCAGTACTTC.

This clone was seen a handful of times. The chain links TRBV3-1 (or the pseudogene TRBV3-2) to TRBJ2-7, with D tentatively TRBD2 (6 bases). V shed 4 bases and J shed 0 bases, with 16 bases lying between them. Germline V gene sequence: CDR1 LGHDT, CDR2 YNNKEL (reference sequence). The CDR3 spans 16 residues. CDR3 sequence (DNA): TGTGCCAGCAGCCCAGGGAGCGGGCCATTCTCCTACGAGCAGTACTTC. This translates into CASSPGSGPFSYEQYF.

V and J are TRBV7-9 and TRBJ1-1, with 7 bases matching TRBD1. With 6 bases clipped from V and 0 bases from J, the junction kept 4 bases outside the gene matches. This CDR3 region has 14 residues. Per germline, CDR1 SEHNR and CDR2 FQNEAQ (reference sequence). CDR3 sequence reads: CASRPDRVNTEAFF. CDR3 in DNA: TGTGCCAGCAGACCCGACAGGGTGAACACTGAAGCTTTCTTT.

About this clone itself: The sample carries other DNA sequences with the same CDR3. The gene calls are TRBV6-1 and TRBJ2-1; 10 bases line up with TRBD2. Trimming removed 2 bases from V and 1 base from J; junction bases left unmatched: 8. Germline CDR1 and CDR2: MNHNS and SASEGT. This CDR3 spans 18 amino acids. The CDR3 coding sequence is TGTGCCAGCAGTGAACGAGGACTAGCGGTAAGTTCCTACAATGAGCAGTTCTTC. This codes for CASSERGLAVSSYNEQFF.

This clone was seen only once. The J gene is TRBJ2-7, the V gene TRBV7-9; the D gene is possibly TRBD1 (6 bases). Trimming shortened V by 5 bases and J by 1 base, and 12 bases separated the two germline ends. Germline V gives CDR1 SEHNR, CDR2 FQNEAQ (reference sequence). This CDR3 contains 14 residues. Written as DNA, the CDR3 is TGTGCCAGCAGCCCGGAACAGGGTTCCTACGAGCAGTACTTC. Its translation: CASSPEQGSYEQYF.

This chain connects TRBV3-1 (or the pseudogene TRBV3-2) to TRBJ2-5, with D perhaps TRBD1 (7 bases). With 0 bases removed from V and 5 bases from J, the gap between germline ends came to 19 bases. The CDR3 covers 17 residues. Germline V gene sequence: CDR1 LGHDT, CDR2 YNNKEL (reference sequence). CDR3 sequence: CASSQDNWRRGRETQYF. The CDR3 DNA reads as TGTGCCAGCAGCCAAGATAACTGGCGGAGGGGGCGTGAGACCCAGTACTTC.

The chain carries TRBV5-5 and TRBJ1-3, with TRBD1 matching over 10 bases. V gave up 0 bases and J gave up 7 bases; unmatched junction bases: 10. Germline loops: CDR1 SGHKS, CDR2 YYEKEE (reference sequence). The CDR3 sequence is 17 residues long. The CDR3 region has the DNA TGTGCCAGCAGCTTGGTCCTCTCAGGGACAGGGGTCAACACCATATATTTT. The encoded protein is CASSLVLSGTGVNTIYF. Full variable domain (remainder filled in from reference TRBV5-5 and TRBJ1-3): DAGVTQSPTHLIKTRGQQVTLRCSPISGHKSVSWYQQVLGQGPQFIFQYYEKEERGRGNFPDRFSARQFPNYSSELNVNALLLGDSALYLCASSLVLSGTGVNTIYFGEGSWLTVV.

The chain employs TRBV5-1 and TRBJ1-2; D may be TRBD1 (5 bases). Germline-derived CDR1 and CDR2 are SGHRS and YFSETQ. The CDR3 is 15 residues long. V dropped 0 bases and J dropped 3 bases, with 12 bases sitting between them. The CDR3, as DNA: TGCGCCAGCAGCTTGGAGGGCCTGGGGCACTATGGCTACACCTTC. Its translation: CASSLEGLGHYGYTF. The full variable domain, in which reference TRBV5-1 and TRBJ1-2 provide the parts outside the CDR3, is KAGVTQTPRYLIKTRGQQVTLSCSPISGHRSVSWYQQTPGQGLQFLFEYFSETQRNKGNFPGRFSGRQFSNSRSEMNVSTLELGDSALYLCASSLEGLGHYGYTFGSGTRLTVV.

The genes are TRBV6-5 and TRBJ2-6, with TRBD1 matching 10 bases. In germline, CDR1 is MNHEY, CDR2 SVGAGI. The CDR3 length is 14 residues. Trimming took 6 bases from V and 12 from J; bases not matched to a gene: 8. The CDR3 DNA reads as TGTGCCAGCAGCCCGGCGGGGACAGGGGTCGTCCTGACTTTC. It specifies CASSPAGTGVVLTF.

The chain has TRBV29-1 and TRBJ1-2, with 7 bases aligning to TRBD1. Trimming at V came to 7 bases and at J to 0 bases, leaving 8 bases not matched to a gene. Germline V lookup: CDR1 SQVTM, CDR2 ANQGSEA. CDR3 length: 14 amino acids. CDR3 bases: TGCAGCGCTAACCCACAGGGGACTAACTATGGCTACACCTTC. Amino acid sequence: CSANPQGTNYGYTF.

The genes are TRBV7-8 and TRBJ2-2; 7 nucleotides line up with TRBD2. J lost 6 bases, V lost 0 bases, and 7 bases had no gene match. Germline CDR1 SGHVS, CDR2 FQNEAQ. CDR3 size: 16 residues. Here the CDR3 reads CASSLAYGEGAGELFF. Written as DNA, the CDR3 is TGTGCCAGCAGCTTAGCTTACGGGGAGGGCGCCGGGGAGCTGTTTTTT.

In this sample, this clone turned up many times. The chain joins TRBV6-1 to TRBJ1-6, with 10 nucleotides matching TRBD1. CDR1 MNHNS and CDR2 SASEGT come from the germline V gene. V trimming: 4 bases; J trimming: 8 bases; junction bases outside the gene matches: 8. This CDR3 has 16 amino acids. The CDR3 DNA sequence: TGTGCCAGCAGTGGACAGGGGGCTATAAGGGATTCACCCCTCCACTTT. It yields the protein CASSGQGAIRDSPLHF.

V is TRBV6-6 and J is TRBJ2-7; 7 nucleotides line up with TRBD1. The CDR3 loop spans 15 amino acids. Trimming cost V 4 bases and J 2 bases; bases outside gene matches: 8. From germline, CDR1 is MNHNY and CDR2 SVGAGI (reference sequence). CDR3 protein: CASSSDRVGTYEQYF. The CDR3 bases are TGTGCCAGCAGTTCAGACAGGGTAGGGACCTACGAGCAGTACTTC.

The gene calls are TRBV7-9 and TRBJ1-1; 10 nucleotides line up with TRBD1. The CDR3 totals 14 residues. The junction had 6 bases not matched to a gene; V was cut back by 6 bases and J by 5 bases. Germline V gives CDR1 SEHNR, CDR2 FQNEAQ (reference sequence). The CDR3 loop is CASSFGTGETEAFF. As DNA, the CDR3 is TGTGCCAGCAGTTTTGGGACAGGGGAAACTGAAGCTTTCTTT.

The V and J genes are TRBV27 and TRBJ1-1, with D possibly matching TRBD1 (6 bases). This CDR3 comprises 14 residues. From germline, CDR1 is MNHEY and CDR2 SMNVEV (reference sequence). The V end lost 7 bases, the J end lost 1 base, and 13 bases lay between the germline ends. The chain's CDR3 is CASTRQTGNTEAFF. As DNA, the CDR3 is TGTGCCAGCACGCGACAGACAGGGAACACTGAAGCTTTCTTT.

V usage is TRBV11-2 and J usage is TRBJ1-4; TRBD1 matches 11 bases. With V trimmed by 5 bases and J by 9 bases, 11 bases remained unmatched. This CDR3 comprises 16 residues. Germline V gene data show CDR1 as SGHAT and CDR2 as FQNNGV. The CDR3 coding sequence is TGTGCCAGCAGCCCTAGCGCCGGGACAGGGGGGAAAAAACTGTTTTTT. Translated: CASSPSAGTGGKKLFF.